The 25 T cell receptor beta chains reported below all come from one sample, sequenced in a study of Graves' ophthalmopathy and Graves' hyperthyroidism. Beta-chain TCR CDR3 regions were amplified from RNA transcripts. RT-PCR with HTBI primers came first, then second-round multiplex PCR. TCRdb processed the multiplex PCR reads anew with MiXCR; each CDR3 protein has one entry. The table has 600,000 to 950,000 distinct CDR3 sequences, roughly two fifths seen once; the top ten hold 44%. The source material was peripheral blood. These receptor sequences come from an adult man with Graves' ophthalmopathy.

This clonotype was picked up many times. The chain combines TRBV9 with TRBJ1-5; tentatively, D is TRBD1 (6 bases). Trimming stripped 0 bases from V and 2 bases from J, with 9 bases between. The V gene's germline CDR1 is SGDLS and CDR2 YYNGEE. The CDR3 runs to 15 residues. The CDR3 DNA reads as TGTGCCAGCAGCGTAGCGGCAGGGGGCAATCAGCCCCAGCATTTT. This codes for CASSVAAGGNQPQHF.

This clonotype was observed many times. V usage is TRBV7-3 and J usage is TRBJ2-6; TRBD1 is a possible D gene (6 bases). This CDR3 contains 15 residues. The V end was cut by 5 bases, the J end by 3 bases, with 11 bases between. Germline lookup yields CDR1 SGHTA and CDR2 FQGTGA. This chain's CDR3 is CASSPGTSGANVLTF. The CDR3 DNA sequence: TGTGCCAGCAGCCCCGGGACAAGTGGGGCCAACGTCCTGACTTTC.

This clonotype was counted a single time. The CDR3 does not end in the conserved phenylalanine or tryptophan, so this is likely a read error. The chain has TRBV4-2 and TRBJ2-5; D is unclear. The germline gives CDR1 LGHNA, CDR2 YNFKEQ. This CDR3 spans 15 amino acids. The V end was cut by 1 base, the J end by 3 bases, with 12 bases between. As DNA, the CDR3 is TGTGCCAGCAGCCAAGCATGGTCGGTGAAAGAGACCCAGTACCTC. The encoded protein is CASSQAWSVKETQYL.

The chain recombines TRBV7-2 with TRBJ2-2; 8 bases are shared with TRBD1. The CDR3 is 17 residues long. The J segment lost 6 bases and the V segment lost 8 bases, leaving 17 bases of the junction unmatched. CDR1 and CDR2 (germline): SGHTA, FQGNSA. CDR3 sequence (DNA): TGTGCCAGCCAAGGGGCCCGCAGGACAGGGATTGCCGGGGAGCTGTTTTTT. Translation: CASQGARRTGIAGELFF.

The chain recombines TRBV2 with TRBJ2-7; D unclear. V was shortened by 5 bases and J by 12 bases, with 23 bases between the two germline ends. The germline CDR1 and CDR2 sequences are SNHLY and FYNNEI. This CDR3 has 14 amino acids. CDR3 amino acids: CASSYTGKKIKLYF. Here the CDR3 DNA reads TGTGCCAGCAGTTACACTGGGAAGAAGATCAAGCTGTACTTC.

Ten or more counts support this clonotype. The chain couples TRBV10-3 to TRBJ1-2; D perhaps matches TRBD1 (5 bases). This CDR3 has 11 amino acids. Germline V gene lookup returns CDR1 ENHRY and CDR2 SYGVKD. V lost 7 bases to trimming and J lost 8 bases, with 11 bases between them. As DNA, the CDR3 is TGTGCCATCATGGGGACGAAAGGCTACACCTTC. Translation: CAIMGTKGYTF.

The chain combines TRBV7-9 with TRBJ2-5; 7 bases match TRBD1. This CDR3 has 13 residues. Germline CDR1 is SEHNR and CDR2 is FQNEAQ (reference sequence). V trimming: 6 bases; J trimming: 4 bases; junction bases outside the gene matches: 5. CDR3 DNA sequence: TGTGCCAGCAGAACAGGGGTAGTAGAGACCCAGTACTTC. Translation gives CASRTGVVETQYF.

This rearrangement joins TRBV25-1 to TRBJ2-2; possible D gene TRBD2, 6 bases. V lost 5 bases, J lost 6 bases, and 13 bases lay in between. Germline-derived CDR1 and CDR2 are MGHDK and SYGVNS. The CDR3 totals 14 residues. CDR3 nucleotides: TGTGCCAGCAGTTTTGTTAGCGGCCCCGGGGAGCTGTTTTTT. Its protein is CASSFVSGPGELFF.

This clonotype was counted ten times or more. The J gene is TRBJ1-5, the V gene TRBV19; D is ambiguous. There are 15 residues in the CDR3. Between the trimmed V and J ends, which lost 5 bases and 11 bases, there was a span of 22 bases. Per the germline V gene, CDR1 is LNHDA and CDR2 is SQIVND (reference sequence). CDR3 coding DNA: TGTGCCAGTAGTGGGAACGGACCCCCGCCGTTGTCCCAGCATTTT. Its translation: CASSGNGPPPLSQHF.

Concerning this clonotype itself: A much more abundant neighbour one base away suggests this may be a read error. V and J are TRBV20-1 and TRBJ1-6; 10 bases fit TRBD1. This CDR3 is built from 13 residues. The J segment lost 9 bases and the V segment lost 4 bases, leaving 3 bases of the junction unmatched. CDR1 and CDR2 from the germline V gene are DFQATT and SNEGSKA (reference sequence). The CDR3: CSATRQGASPLHF. CDR3 coding DNA: TGCAGTGCTACCCGACAGGGGGCTTCACCCCTCCACTTT.

The gene calls are TRBV2 and TRBJ2-5; D unclear. Trimming removed 6 bases from V and 1 base from J, with 12 bases in between. The CDR3 spans 14 residues. CDR1 and CDR2 (germline): SNHLY, FYNNEI. CDR3 residues: CASRRETIQETQYF. CDR3 bases: TGTGCCAGCAGAAGAGAAACAATCCAAGAGACCCAGTACTTC. Full variable domain (missing parts from reference TRBV2 and TRBJ2-5): EPEVTQTPSHQVTQMGQEVILRCVPISNHLYFYWYRQILGQKVEFLVSFYNNEISEKSEIFDDQFSVERPDGSNFTLKIRSTKLEDSAMYFCASRRETIQETQYFGPGTRLLVL.

This clonotype came up many times. V is TRBV12-3 or TRBV12-4 and J is TRBJ2-7; TRBD2 agrees at 8 bases. This CDR3 has 15 amino acids. With 2 bases clipped from V and 7 bases from J, the junction kept 10 bases outside the gene matches. The CDR3 protein is CASSLSSAGAGEQYF. The CDR3, as DNA: TGTGCCAGCAGTTTAAGCTCAGCGGGGGCGGGAGAGCAGTACTTC.

This clonotype has a count of ten or more. The chain links TRBV2 to TRBJ1-4; TRBD1 agrees at 7 bases. J was trimmed by 4 bases and V by 6 bases; bases with no gene match: 5. Germline V gene sequence: CDR1 SNHLY, CDR2 FYNNEI. The CDR3 loop spans 14 amino acids. The CDR3 DNA is TGTGCCAGCAGGTGGGGGACAGATAATGAAAAACTGTTTTTT. Encoded protein: CASRWGTDNEKLFF. Full variable domain (outside the CDR3, taken from reference TRBV2 and TRBJ1-4): EPEVTQTPSHQVTQMGQEVILRCVPISNHLYFYWYRQILGQKVEFLVSFYNNEISEKSEIFDDQFSVERPDGSNFTLKIRSTKLEDSAMYFCASRWGTDNEKLFFGSGTQLSVL.

The chain combines TRBV5-1 with TRBJ2-2; 7 bases agree with TRBD1. This CDR3 contains 15 residues. The J segment lost 1 base and the V segment lost 4 bases, leaving 4 bases of the junction unmatched. Germline CDR1 SGHRS, CDR2 YFSETQ. CDR3 protein: CASSTRQGNTGELFF. The CDR3 nucleotides are TGCGCCAGCAGCACCCGACAGGGGAACACCGGGGAGCTGTTTTTT.

This clonotype was observed a few times. The chain has TRBV10-3 and TRBJ2-7; TRBD1 agrees at 9 bases. This CDR3 has 15 residues. The germline V gene has CDR1 ENHRY and CDR2 SYGVKD. J lost 6 bases, V lost 10 bases, and 16 bases had no gene match. The CDR3 is CASTPGQGVWSEQYF. The CDR3 region has the DNA TGTGCCAGCACCCCGGGACAGGGAGTTTGGAGCGAGCAGTACTTC.

This clonotype was recorded at least ten times. The J gene is TRBJ2-7, the V gene TRBV29-1; no clear D. CDR3 size: 14 residues. Germline assignment: CDR1 SQVTM and CDR2 ANQGSEA. Trimming shortened V by 1 base and J by 1 base, and 11 bases separated the two germline ends. CDR3 protein: CSVEGESKSYEQYF. The DNA of the CDR3 is TGCAGCGTTGAAGGGGAATCGAAATCCTACGAGCAGTACTTC.

Remarks on this clonotype: This CDR3 is missing its conserved last phenylalanine or tryptophan, likely due to a read error. The V gene is TRBV7-2, the J gene TRBJ2-7; TRBD2 matches 7 bases. CDR3 length: 15 residues. The germline CDR1 and CDR2 sequences are SGHTA and FQGNSA. The V and J ends lost 6 bases and 3 bases, in that order; junction bases with no gene match: 11. The CDR3 spells CASSYGTERDYEQYS. The CDR3 nucleotides read TGTGCCAGCAGTTACGGAACAGAGCGGGACTACGAGCAGTACTCC.

This clonotype has more than one count but fewer than ten. The chain recombines TRBV6-5 with TRBJ2-7; D ambiguous. Trimming removed 0 bases from V and 5 bases from J, with 11 bases in between. The CDR3 sequence is 14 residues long. Germline V gives CDR1 MNHEY, CDR2 SVGAGI. The CDR3 spells CASSYSMGGNEQYF. The CDR3 bases are TGTGCCAGCAGTTACTCGATGGGTGGGAACGAGCAGTACTTC.

As to this clonotype: Since the CDR3 does not end with the conserved phenylalanine or tryptophan, this likely comes from a read error. The limits of the CDR3 on the DNA are not certain, so only TCRdb's listed CDR3 is given. V usage is TRBV5-1 and J usage is TRBJ2-6. Germline V gene data show CDR1 as SGHRS and CDR2 as YFSETQ. Counting both end residues, the CDR3 totals 10 amino acids. CDR3 loop: CASSLGSTTS.

Many counts were recorded for this clonotype. CDR3 residues: CSVEEPETDTQYF. The CDR3 DNA is TGCAGCGTTGAAGAGCCAGAGACAGATACGCAGTATTTT. The chain couples TRBV29-1 to TRBJ2-3; no reliable D call. CDR1 and CDR2 (germline): SQVTM, ANQGSEA. With 0 bases removed from V and 3 bases from J, the gap between germline ends came to 7 bases. The CDR3 contains 13 residues.

This clonotype was picked up a small number of times. The V call is TRBV7-9, the J call TRBJ1-2; TRBD1 agrees at 8 bases. Germline V CDR1 and CDR2: SEHNR, FQNEAQ (reference sequence). This CDR3 region has 15 residues. J was trimmed by 5 bases and V by 2 bases; bases with no gene match: 7. CDR3 amino acids: CASSLIGQGEYGYTF. CDR3 nucleotide sequence: TGTGCCAGCAGCTTAATCGGACAGGGAGAGTATGGCTACACCTTC.

About this clonotype: One end of the junction does not line up with germline, which may come from a read error. The chain carries TRBV7-7 and TRBJ2-7; maybe TRBD2 (5 bases). This CDR3 spans 16 amino acids. Looked up from germline, CDR1 is SSHAT and CDR2 is FNYEAQ (reference sequence). The CDR3 coding sequence is TGCGCCAGCAGCCAAGATCATAGGACTCGCCCCTACGAGCAGTACTTC. It encodes CASSQDHRTRPYEQYF. Variable domain in full (rest from reference TRBV7-7 and TRBJ2-7): GAGVSQSPRYKVTKRGQDVTLRCDPISSHATLYWYQQALGQGPEFLTYFNYEAQPDKSGLPSDRFSAERPEGSISTLTIQRTEQRDSAMYRCASSQDHRTRPYEQYFGPGTRLTVT.

There are a few counts of this clonotype. Its ends do not fully match the called genes, so a read error is possible. The CDR3 coding sequence is TGTGCCAGCAGTTACTCAAGGGAAGATCCACTATATGGCTACACCTTC. Translated, it gives CASSYSREDPLYGYTF. J is TRBJ1-2 and V is TRBV10-3; D remains ambiguous. This CDR3 region has 16 residues. The germline V gene has CDR1 ENHRY and CDR2 SYGVKD.

This clonotype was seen a single time. Given a much more abundant clone one base away, this may be a read error. V is TRBV11-1 and J is TRBJ1-2, with D perhaps matching TRBD1 (6 bases). The CDR3 consists of 14 residues. CDR1 SGHAT and CDR2 FQDESV come from the germline V gene (reference sequence). V gave up 3 bases and J gave up 8 bases, with 16 bases separating them. The CDR3 DNA reads as TGTGCCAGCAGCTTGCTTGGGGCAGGGGACGGCTACACCTTC. Encoded protein: CASSLLGAGDGYTF.

The table lists this clonotype with a few counts. J is TRBJ2-7 and V is TRBV7-9; 11 bases line up with TRBD2. CDR1 and CDR2 (germline): SEHNR, FQNEAQ (reference sequence). J lost 4 bases, V lost 1 base, and 12 bases had no gene match. The CDR3 runs to 18 residues. CDR3 DNA sequence: TGTGCCAGCAGCTTAGTTGCCGGGACTAGCGGAACTTTATACGAGCAGTACTTC. Translated: CASSLVAGTSGTLYEQYF.